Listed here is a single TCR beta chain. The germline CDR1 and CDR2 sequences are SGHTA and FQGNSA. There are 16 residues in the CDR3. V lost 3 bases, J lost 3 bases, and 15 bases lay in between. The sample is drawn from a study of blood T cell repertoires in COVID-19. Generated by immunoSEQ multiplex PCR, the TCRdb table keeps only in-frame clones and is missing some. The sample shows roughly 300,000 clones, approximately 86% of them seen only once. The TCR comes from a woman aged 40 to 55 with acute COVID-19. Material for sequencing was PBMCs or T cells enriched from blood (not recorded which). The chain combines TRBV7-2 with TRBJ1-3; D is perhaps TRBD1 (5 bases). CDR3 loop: CASSLQKAGHGNTIYF. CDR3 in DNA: TGTGCCAGCAGCTTGCAAAAGGCAGGGCATGGAAACACCATATATTTT.